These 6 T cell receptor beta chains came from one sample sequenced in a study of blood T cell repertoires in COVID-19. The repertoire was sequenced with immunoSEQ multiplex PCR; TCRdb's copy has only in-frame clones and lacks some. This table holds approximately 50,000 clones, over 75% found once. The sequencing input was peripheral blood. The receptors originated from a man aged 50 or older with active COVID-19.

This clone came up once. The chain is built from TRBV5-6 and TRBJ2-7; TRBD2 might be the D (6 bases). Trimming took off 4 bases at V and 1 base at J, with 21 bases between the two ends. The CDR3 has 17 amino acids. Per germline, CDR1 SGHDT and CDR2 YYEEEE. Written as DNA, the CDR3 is TGTGCCAGCAGCGTACTCCGGGACTCGCCTTTTTCCTACGAGCAGTACTTC. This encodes CASSVLRDSPFSYEQYF.

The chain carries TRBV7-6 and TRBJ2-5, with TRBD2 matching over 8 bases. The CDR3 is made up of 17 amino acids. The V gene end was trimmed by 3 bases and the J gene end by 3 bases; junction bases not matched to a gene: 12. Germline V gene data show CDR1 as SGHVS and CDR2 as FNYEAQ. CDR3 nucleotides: TGTGCCAGCAGCTTCCCGGGGGGGGGCCGTGGAGAAGAGACCCAGTACTTC. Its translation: CASSFPGGGRGEETQYF.

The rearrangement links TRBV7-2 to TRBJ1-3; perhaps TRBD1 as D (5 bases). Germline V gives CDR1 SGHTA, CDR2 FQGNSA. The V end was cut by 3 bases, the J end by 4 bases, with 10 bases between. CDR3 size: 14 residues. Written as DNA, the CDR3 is TGTGCCAGCAGCTTCGGGCAGGGAGGAAACACCATATATTTT. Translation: CASSFGQGGNTIYF.

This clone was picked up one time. The CDR3 loop reads CASSLGRETQYF. The CDR3 DNA follows: TGTGCCAGCAGCCTCGGTCGAGAGACCCAGTACTTC. The chain recombines TRBV7-2 with TRBJ2-5; D ambiguous. CDR1 and CDR2 (germline): SGHTA, FQGNSA. The V end was cut by 5 bases, the J end by 4 bases, with 8 bases between. This CDR3 region has 12 residues.

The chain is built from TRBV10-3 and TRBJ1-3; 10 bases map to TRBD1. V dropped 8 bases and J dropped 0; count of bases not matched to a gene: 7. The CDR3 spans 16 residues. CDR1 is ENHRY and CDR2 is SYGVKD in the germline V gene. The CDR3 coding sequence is TGTGCCATCCGCCCCGGGACAGGGGCCTCTGGAAACACCATATATTTT. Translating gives CAIRPGTGASGNTIYF.

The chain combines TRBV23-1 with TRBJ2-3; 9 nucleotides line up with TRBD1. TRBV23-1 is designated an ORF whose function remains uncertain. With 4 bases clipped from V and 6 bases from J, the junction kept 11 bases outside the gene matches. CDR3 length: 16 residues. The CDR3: CASSPKVRQGGDTQYF. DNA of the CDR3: TGCGCCAGCAGTCCGAAGGTAAGACAGGGGGGTGATACGCAGTATTTT.